This passage covers 21 T cell receptor beta chains from one sample sequenced in a study of CXCR3-negative and CXCR3-positive naive CD8 T cells. Preparation of TRB cDNA libraries relied on 5' RACE carrying UMI labels. TCRdb re-called the 5' RACE reads, yielding one record per CDR3 amino acid sequence without DNA. The table for this sample gives around 88,000 distinct CDR3 sequences. These receptors' antigens are unknown. Broader study findings: Higher TRB CDR3 hydrophobicity marked CXCR3-positive naive cells relative to CXCR3-negative naive cells.

Sequences were obtained from naive CXCR3+ CD8+ T cells from blood. The subset: CD45RO-CCR7+CD27+CD95- naive CD8+ T cells expressing CXCR3 (TNR3+). The receptors were sampled from a human donor in good health. Some clones in this sample may be carry-over from other donors' samples.

The chain links TRBV20-1 to TRBJ1-1. Per germline, CDR1 DFQATT and CDR2 SNEGSKA (reference sequence). The CDR3 is 11 amino acids. The CDR3 here is CSAKGTRGAFF.

V usage is TRBV28 and J usage is TRBJ1-6; the D gene TCRdb calls, TRBD1, cannot be checked with no DNA. The CDR3 length is 16 residues. Germline V gene sequence: CDR1 MDHEN, CDR2 SYDVKM. The CDR3 sequence is CASSNPGGQGQSPLHF.

V and J are TRBV21-1 and TRBJ1-2; lacking DNA, the TRBD1 call made by TCRdb goes unchecked. TRBV21-1 is deemed a pseudogene. The CDR3 covers 20 residues. The CDR3 protein is CASSKFGEHRDRGFKYGYTF.

The chain carries TRBV20-1 and TRBJ2-5; TCRdb's D call, TRBD2, is unchecked because there is no DNA. CDR3 length equals 14 residues. The V gene's germline CDR1 is DFQATT and CDR2 SNEGSKA (reference sequence). The CDR3 loop reads CSARGYWETETQYF.

V and J are TRBV7-9 and TRBJ1-2; TCRdb selects TRBD1, and the lack of DNA leaves this call unchecked. Looked up from germline, CDR1 is SEHNR and CDR2 is FQNEAQ (reference sequence). The CDR3 is 13 amino acids. The CDR3 sequence: CASSLQGADGYTF. Full variable domain (outside the CDR3, taken from reference TRBV7-9 and TRBJ1-2): DTGVSQNPRHKITKRGQNVTFRCDPISEHNRLYWYRQTLGQGPEFLTYFQNEAQLEKSRLLSDRFSAERPKGSFSTLEIQRTEQGDSAMYLCASSLQGADGYTFGSGTRLTVV.

V gene TRBV27 combines with J gene TRBJ1-1; the TCRdb call, TRBD1, lacks DNA for checking. The germline V gene encodes CDR1 MNHEY and CDR2 SMNVEV (reference sequence). The CDR3 consists of 14 residues. This chain's CDR3 is CASSADRENTEAFF.

The V gene is TRBV2, the J gene TRBJ2-5; TCRdb selects TRBD2, and the lack of DNA leaves this call unchecked. Looked up from germline, CDR1 is SNHLY and CDR2 is FYNNEI. This CDR3 is 18 amino acids long. This chain's CDR3 is CASSEALYTSGAGETQYF.

The J gene is TRBJ2-7, the V gene TRBV20-1; there is no DNA to check the TCRdb D call of TRBD1. The CDR3 length is 14 residues. Germline lookup yields CDR1 DFQATT and CDR2 SNEGSKA (reference sequence). CDR3 amino acids: CSARSLAGDYEQYF.

The chain recombines TRBV29-1 with TRBJ2-7; TCRdb selects TRBD1, and the lack of DNA leaves this call unchecked. Germline loops: CDR1 SQVTM, CDR2 ANQGSEA. The CDR3 sequence is 14 residues long. The CDR3 sequence: CSVDRTGGDYEQYF.

This chain links TRBV4-2 with TRBJ1-4; TCRdb names TRBD1, which stays unverified in the absence of DNA. The CDR3 runs to 15 residues. Germline V lookup: CDR1 LGHNA, CDR2 YNFKEQ. The CDR3 reads CASSLTGDPNEKLFF.

This sequence joins TRBV3-1 and TRBJ2-2; the TRBD1 assignment by TCRdb is unverifiable without DNA. The CDR3 spans 17 residues. Germline V gene sequence: CDR1 LGHDT, CDR2 YNNKEL (reference sequence). CDR3: CASTTADRSANTGELFF.

The V call is TRBV29-1, the J call TRBJ2-1. The CDR3 spans 16 residues. The germline V gene encodes CDR1 SQVTM and CDR2 ANQGSEA. The CDR3 reads CSVEFQMISSYNEQFF.

The V call is TRBV12-3 or TRBV12-4, the J call TRBJ2-7; TCRdb gives TRBD1 as the D gene, but with no DNA this cannot be confirmed. The CDR3 totals 18 residues. CDR3 sequence reads: CASSPLTPEQGQLDEQYF.

This chain links TRBV7-3 with TRBJ2-1. Germline CDR1 is SGHTA and CDR2 is FQGTGA. The CDR3 totals 12 residues. CDR3 amino acids: CASSLSIDEQFF. Full variable domain (rest looked up from reference TRBV7-3 and TRBJ2-1): GAGVSQTPSNKVTEKGKYVELRCDPISGHTALYWYRQSLGQGPEFLIYFQGTGAADDSGLPNDRFFAVRPEGSVSTLKIQRTERGDSAVYLCASSLSIDEQFFGPGTRLTVL.

The CDR3 is CASSQVVVGFEQYF. This sequence joins TRBV4-1 and TRBJ2-7. The CDR3 sequence is 14 residues long. Germline lookup yields CDR1 MGHRA and CDR2 YSYEKL.

The rearrangement links TRBV3-1 to TRBJ1-1; TCRdb names TRBD1, which stays unverified in the absence of DNA. Germline assignment: CDR1 LGHDT and CDR2 YNNKEL (reference sequence). This CDR3 spans 21 amino acids. This chain's CDR3 is CASSQETGDVIHRWGNTEAFF.

The chain uses TRBV15 and TRBJ2-3; absent DNA, TCRdb's TRBD1 call cannot be checked. The CDR3 runs 16 residues. The germline CDR1 and CDR2 sequences are LNHNV and YYDKDF (reference sequence). The CDR3 loop is CATSREGTGDTDTQYF. Full variable domain (outside the CDR3, taken from reference TRBV15 and TRBJ2-3): DAMVIQNPRYQVTQFGKPVTLSCSQTLNHNVMYWYQQKSSQAPKLLFHYYDKDFNNEADTPDNFQSRRPNTSFCFLDIRSPGLGDTAMYLCATSREGTGDTDTQYFGPGTRLTVL.

V is TRBV27 and J is TRBJ2-2. CDR1 and CDR2 (germline): MNHEY, SMNVEV (reference sequence). CDR3 length: 15 amino acids. The CDR3 sequence is CASSSSGYLLEELFF.

The chain combines TRBV6-2 or TRBV6-3 with TRBJ2-7. CDR3 length: 12 residues. Germline loops: CDR1 MNHEY, CDR2 SVGEGT. The CDR3 is CASSLVINEQYF.

This rearrangement joins TRBV18 to TRBJ2-1; TCRdb selects TRBD1, and the lack of DNA leaves this call unchecked. This CDR3 region has 15 residues. CDR1 is KGHSH and CDR2 is LQKENI in the germline V gene. This CDR3 reads CASSPRTDYHNEQFF.

The chain couples TRBV7-3 to TRBJ2-1; absent DNA, TCRdb's TRBD2 call cannot be checked. This CDR3 comprises 17 residues. Germline V CDR1 and CDR2: SGHTA, FQGTGA. This CDR3 reads CASTDASGGPSYNEQFF.